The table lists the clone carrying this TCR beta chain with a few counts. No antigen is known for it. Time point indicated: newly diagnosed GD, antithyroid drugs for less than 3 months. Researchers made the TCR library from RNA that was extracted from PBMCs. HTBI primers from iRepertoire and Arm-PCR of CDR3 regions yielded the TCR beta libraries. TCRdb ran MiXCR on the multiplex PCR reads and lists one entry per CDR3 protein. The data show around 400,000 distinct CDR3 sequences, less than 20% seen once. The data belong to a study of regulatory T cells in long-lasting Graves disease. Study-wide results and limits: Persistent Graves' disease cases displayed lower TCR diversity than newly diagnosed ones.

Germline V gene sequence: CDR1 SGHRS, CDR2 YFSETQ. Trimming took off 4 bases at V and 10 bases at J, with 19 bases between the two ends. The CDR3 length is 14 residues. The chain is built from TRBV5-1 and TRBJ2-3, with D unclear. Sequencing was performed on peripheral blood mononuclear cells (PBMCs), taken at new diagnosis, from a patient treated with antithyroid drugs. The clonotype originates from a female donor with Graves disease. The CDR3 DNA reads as TGCGCCAGCAGCCCTAGAACCGACGGGTTTCCGCAGTATTTT. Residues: CASSPRTDGFPQYF.